Listed below are T cell receptor beta chains from one sample, sequenced in a study of T-cell reconstitution after alpha-beta-depleted transplantation in children. TCRdb passed the PCR reads through MiXCR, listing each CDR3 protein once. The data hold 550,000 to 600,000 distinct CDR3 sequences, with under 30% observed a single time. Sample: PBMCs, mostly from graft donor cells, taken 360 days after TCRalphabeta/CD19-depleted stem cell transplant. These receptors all come from a boy in the first two years of life who had a stem cell transplant for acute myeloid leukemia, so the T cells may come from the graft donor. Both conserved end residues are part of each CDR3. The D gene is left open where the match is weak.

V gene	D gene	J gene	CDR3 protein
TRBV20-1	-	TRBJ2-5	CSANPRQETQYF
TRBV7-2	-	TRBJ2-2	CASSRFGILNTGELFF
TRBV7-3	TRBD1	TRBJ1-1	CASSLWLDRVVMNTEAFF
TRBV25-1	TRBD1	TRBJ2-5	CASSEGNGQGSETQYF
TRBV7-8	-	TRBJ2-5	CASSLGYPMVRQETQYF
TRBV9	-	TRBJ2-5	CASSRSGGHQETQYF
TRBV7-9	-	TRBJ2-5	CASSLARLQETQYF
TRBV20-1	-	TRBJ2-1	CSARPGPSSYNEQFF
TRBV7-6	TRBD2	TRBJ2-3	CASSFLAGGEDTQYF
TRBV29-1	-	TRBJ2-1	CSVEESRRYEQFF
TRBV9	-	TRBJ2-1	CASSSQPGTTQFF
TRBV20-1	TRBD2	TRBJ2-3	CSAHGGAPTDTQYF
TRBV29-1	-	TRBJ2-2	CSVDGQNTGELFF
TRBV29-1	-	TRBJ1-1	CSVAPLMNTEAFF
TRBV5-1	-	TRBJ2-1	CASSPNKGGSYNEQFF
TRBV5-1	TRBD2	TRBJ2-2	CASSLMTSGTGELFF
TRBV12-3/TRBV12-4	-	TRBJ2-7	CASSLPDGVYEQYF
TRBV15	TRBD1	TRBJ1-5	CATSRGWTGGNQPQHF
TRBV29-1	-	TRBJ1-1	CSVEGVQIEAFF
TRBV20-1	-	TRBJ1-1	CSASPNIDTEAFF
TRBV5-1	-	TRBJ1-1	CASSFDSMNTEAFF
TRBV12-3/TRBV12-4	-	TRBJ1-2	CASSLTVAGYTF
TRBV6-1	-	TRBJ2-1	CASTSDPGPNSRNEQFF
TRBV15	-	TRBJ2-7	CASGDGGSYEQYF
TRBV7-6	-	TRBJ2-5	CASSLEPRAQETQYF
TRBV12-3/TRBV12-4	-	TRBJ1-1	CASSLGPGAGMNTEAFF
TRBV11-2	-	TRBJ2-5	CASSLAQLQETQYF
TRBV6-5	-	TRBJ2-1	CASSYSTNYNEQFF
TRBV29-1	-	TRBJ2-5	CSVVVGQETQYF
TRBV6-1	-	TRBJ1-1	CASSDAGLLSLNTEAFF
TRBV5-1	TRBD1	TRBJ1-4	CASSRTGDEKLFF
TRBV7-2	TRBD1	TRBJ1-5	CASSGTGNQPQHF
TRBV24-1	-	TRBJ2-2	CATSESLNTGELFF
TRBV29-1	-	TRBJ2-1	CSVASGKQFF
TRBV10-3	TRBD1	TRBJ2-1	CAISDGTVSYNEQFF
TRBV5-1	-	TRBJ2-2	CASSLTASNTGELFF
TRBV7-2	TRBD2	TRBJ2-1	CASSFVGTSGGSDEQFF
TRBV5-1	-	TRBJ1-1	CASSLRQVSVGVANTEAFF
TRBV25-1	-	TRBJ2-6	CASSETAGANVLTF
TRBV14	TRBD1	TRBJ2-7	CASSPRDRGPYF
TRBV19	-	TRBJ1-5	CASSMRSDQPQHF
TRBV5-1	TRBD1	TRBJ1-6	CASSLAGQYSPLHF
TRBV4-1	TRBD1	TRBJ2-1	CASSQAQTGGAYNEQFF
TRBV7-9	-	TRBJ2-5	CASSLGAVVGETQYF
TRBV20-1	-	TRBJ1-6	CSATRELGNSPLHF
TRBV15	-	TRBJ1-4	CATSRDIFSEFDTNEKLFF
TRBV5-5	-	TRBJ2-1	CASSLSVDSVYNEQFF
TRBV9	TRBD1	TRBJ2-4	CASSVGTGTYGNIQYF
TRBV7-6	TRBD2	TRBJ2-1	CASSFASSGGVRNEQFF
TRBV5-1	-	TRBJ2-1	CASSLDRGSEQFF
TRBV11-1	-	TRBJ2-3	CASSGSGVPTDTQYF
TRBV12-3/TRBV12-4	-	TRBJ2-2	CASSLGSYSPRELFF
TRBV6-2/TRBV6-3	-	TRBJ2-7	CASSYSNLLYEQYF
TRBV21-1	-	TRBJ1-2	CASRPEQGADGYTF
TRBV6-1	TRBD2	TRBJ2-7	CASSVWGGEQYF
TRBV7-8	-	TRBJ2-6	CASNFGANVLTF
TRBV6-2/TRBV6-3	-	TRBJ2-1	CASSYERTSSYNEQFF
TRBV28	-	TRBJ1-1	CASSLPGLKAFF
TRBV5-1	-	TRBJ2-3	CASSLSRTTDTQYF
TRBV20-1	-	TRBJ2-5	CSARDLMRLGETQYF